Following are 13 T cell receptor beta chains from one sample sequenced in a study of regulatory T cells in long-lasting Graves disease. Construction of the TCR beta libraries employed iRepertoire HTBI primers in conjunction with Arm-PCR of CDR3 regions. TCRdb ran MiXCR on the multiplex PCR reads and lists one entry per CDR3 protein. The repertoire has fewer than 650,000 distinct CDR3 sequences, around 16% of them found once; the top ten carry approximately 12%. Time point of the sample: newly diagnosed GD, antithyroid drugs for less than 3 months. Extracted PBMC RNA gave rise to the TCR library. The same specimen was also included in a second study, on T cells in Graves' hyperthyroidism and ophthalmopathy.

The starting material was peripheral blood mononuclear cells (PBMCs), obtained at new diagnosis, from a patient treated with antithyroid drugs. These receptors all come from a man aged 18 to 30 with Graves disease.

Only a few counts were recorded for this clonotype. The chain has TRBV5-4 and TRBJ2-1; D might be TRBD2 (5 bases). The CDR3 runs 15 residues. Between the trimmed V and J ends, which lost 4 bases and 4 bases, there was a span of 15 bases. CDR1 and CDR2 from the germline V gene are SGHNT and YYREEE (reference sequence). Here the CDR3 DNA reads TGTGCCAGCAGCCAGGTTGGAGGCGGGTACAATGAGCAGTTCTTC. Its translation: CASSQVGGGYNEQFF.

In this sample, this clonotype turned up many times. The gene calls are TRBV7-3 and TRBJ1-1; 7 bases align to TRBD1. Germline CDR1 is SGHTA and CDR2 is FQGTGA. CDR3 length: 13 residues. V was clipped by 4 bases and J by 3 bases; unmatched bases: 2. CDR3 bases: TGTGCCAGCAGCTACACAGGGGACACTGAAGCTTTCTTT. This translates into CASSYTGDTEAFF.

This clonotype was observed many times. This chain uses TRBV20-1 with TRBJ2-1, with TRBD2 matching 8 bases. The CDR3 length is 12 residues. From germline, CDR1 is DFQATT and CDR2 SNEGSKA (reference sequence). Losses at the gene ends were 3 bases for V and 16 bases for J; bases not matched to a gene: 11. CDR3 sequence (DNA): TGCAGTGCTAGCCCAATAGCGGGAAGATATTTCTTC. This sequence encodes CSASPIAGRYFF.

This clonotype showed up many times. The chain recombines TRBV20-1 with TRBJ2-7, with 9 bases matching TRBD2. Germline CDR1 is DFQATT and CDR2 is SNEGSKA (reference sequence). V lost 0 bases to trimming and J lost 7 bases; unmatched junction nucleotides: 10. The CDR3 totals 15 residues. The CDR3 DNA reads TGCAGTGCTAGAGACGGGGCTAGCGGGACCCGAGAGCAGTACTTC. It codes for CSARDGASGTREQYF.

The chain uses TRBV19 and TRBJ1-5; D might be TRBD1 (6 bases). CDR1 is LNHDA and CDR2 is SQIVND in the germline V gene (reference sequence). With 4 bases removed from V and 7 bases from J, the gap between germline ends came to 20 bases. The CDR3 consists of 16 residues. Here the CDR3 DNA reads TGTGCCAGTAGTACTATCCTTTCGACAGGATACCAGCCCCAGCATTTT. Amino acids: CASSTILSTGYQPQHF.

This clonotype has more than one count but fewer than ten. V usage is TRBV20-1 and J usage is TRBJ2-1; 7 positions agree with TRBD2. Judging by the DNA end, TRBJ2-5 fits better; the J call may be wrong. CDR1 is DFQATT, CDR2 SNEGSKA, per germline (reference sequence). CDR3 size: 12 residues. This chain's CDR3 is CSATSGSKTQYF. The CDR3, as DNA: TGCAGTGCTACTAGCGGCTCAAAGACCCAGTACTTC.

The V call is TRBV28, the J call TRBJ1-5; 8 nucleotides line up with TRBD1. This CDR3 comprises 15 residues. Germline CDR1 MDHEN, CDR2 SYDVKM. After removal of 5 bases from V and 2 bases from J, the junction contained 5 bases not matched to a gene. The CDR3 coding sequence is TGTGCCAGCAGTACCGACAGGGGAGGCAATCAGCCCCAGCATTTT. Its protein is CASSTDRGGNQPQHF.

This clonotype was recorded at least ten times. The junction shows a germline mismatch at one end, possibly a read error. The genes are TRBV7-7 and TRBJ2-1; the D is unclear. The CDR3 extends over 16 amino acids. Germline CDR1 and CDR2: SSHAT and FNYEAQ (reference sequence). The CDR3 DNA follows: TGTGCTAGCAGCCCGTCGTTGCTTCACTCCTACAATGAGCAGTTCTTC. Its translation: CASSPSLLHSYNEQFF. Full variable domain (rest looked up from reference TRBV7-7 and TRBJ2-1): GAGVSQSPRYKVTKRGQDVTLRCDPISSHATLYWYQQALGQGPEFLTYFNYEAQPDKSGLPSDRFSAERPEGSISTLTIQRTEQRDSAMYRCASSPSLLHSYNEQFFGPGTRLTVL.

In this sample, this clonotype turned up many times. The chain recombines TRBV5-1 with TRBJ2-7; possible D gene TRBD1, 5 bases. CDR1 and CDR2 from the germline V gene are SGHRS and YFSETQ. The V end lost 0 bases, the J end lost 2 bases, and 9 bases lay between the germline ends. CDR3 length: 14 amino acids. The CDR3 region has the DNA TGCGCCAGCAGCTTGGTGGGGCTACCCTACGAGCAGTACTTC. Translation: CASSLVGLPYEQYF.

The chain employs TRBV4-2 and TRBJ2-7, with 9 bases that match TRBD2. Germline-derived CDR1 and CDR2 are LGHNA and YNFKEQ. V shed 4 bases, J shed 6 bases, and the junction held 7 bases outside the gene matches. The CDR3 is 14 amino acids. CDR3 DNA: TGTGCCAGCAGCCGTTGGACTAGCGTTTCCGAGCAGTACTTC. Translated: CASSRWTSVSEQYF.

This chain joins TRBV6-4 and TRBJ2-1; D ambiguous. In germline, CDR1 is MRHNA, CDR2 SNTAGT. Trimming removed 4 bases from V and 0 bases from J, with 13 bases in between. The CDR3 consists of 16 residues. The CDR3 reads CASSALGYSSYNEQFF. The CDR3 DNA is TGTGCCAGCAGTGCCCTGGGGTATAGCTCCTACAATGAGCAGTTCTTC.

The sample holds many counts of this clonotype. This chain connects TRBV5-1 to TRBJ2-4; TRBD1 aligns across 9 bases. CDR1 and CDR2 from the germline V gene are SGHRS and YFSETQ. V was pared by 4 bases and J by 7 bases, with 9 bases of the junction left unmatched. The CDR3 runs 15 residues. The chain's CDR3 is CASSLGQGVRNIQYF. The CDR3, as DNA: TGCGCCAGCAGCCTGGGACAGGGCGTGAGGAACATTCAGTACTTC.

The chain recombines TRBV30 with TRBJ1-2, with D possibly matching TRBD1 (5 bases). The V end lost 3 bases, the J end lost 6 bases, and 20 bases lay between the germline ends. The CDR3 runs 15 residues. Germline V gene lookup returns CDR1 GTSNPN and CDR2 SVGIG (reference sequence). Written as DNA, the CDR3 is TGTGCCTGGAGGTGGCCCTTTGGGGCGCAGGATGGCTACACCTTC. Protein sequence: CAWRWPFGAQDGYTF.